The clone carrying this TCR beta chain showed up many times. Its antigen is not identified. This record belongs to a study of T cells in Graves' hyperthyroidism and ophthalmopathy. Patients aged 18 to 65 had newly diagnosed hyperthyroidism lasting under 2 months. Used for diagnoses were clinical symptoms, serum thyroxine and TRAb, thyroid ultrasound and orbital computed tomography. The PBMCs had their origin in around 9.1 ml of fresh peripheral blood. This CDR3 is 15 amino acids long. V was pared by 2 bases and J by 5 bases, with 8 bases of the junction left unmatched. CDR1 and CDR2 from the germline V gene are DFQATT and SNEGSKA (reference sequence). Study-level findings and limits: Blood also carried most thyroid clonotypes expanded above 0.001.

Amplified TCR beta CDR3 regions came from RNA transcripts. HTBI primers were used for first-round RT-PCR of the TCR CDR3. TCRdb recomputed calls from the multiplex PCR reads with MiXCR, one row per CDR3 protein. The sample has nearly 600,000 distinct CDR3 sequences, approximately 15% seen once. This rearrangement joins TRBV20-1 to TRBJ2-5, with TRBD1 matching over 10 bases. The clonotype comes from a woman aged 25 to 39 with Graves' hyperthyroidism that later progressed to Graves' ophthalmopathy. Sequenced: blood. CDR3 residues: CSARSGTGDRETQYF. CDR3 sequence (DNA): TGCAGTGCTAGATCCGGGACAGGGGACAGGGAGACCCAGTACTTC.